This TCR beta chain originates from a study of blood T cells in healthy people across ages (dated by TCRdb to between 2015 and 2016). Regarding the study in general: In model experiments, template switching captured about one uniquely barcoded TCR beta cDNA molecule for every two T cells. Donors of different ages were randomly distributed across sequencing lanes to avoid experimental bias. Donors were grouped into four age groups: young (average about 15 years), middle-aged (around 39), aged (around 60) and long-lived (82). Two additional independent replicas of 1 million unique cDNA reads from the same blood draw were analyzed for two donors (one aged 18 to 30 and one aged 80 or older). The study measured age-related changes in TCR beta repertoire diversity using deep sequencing normalized with unique cDNA molecular identifiers. Broad study findings and their caveats: Compared with the aged group, the long-lived group had more naive CD4+ T cells, fewer expanded clones and increased TCR diversity, suggesting age selection. Total diversity estimates from one million sequenced T cells were considered lower bounds and underestimates. Donor CMV infection status was unknown, potentially confounding age-related changes in expanded clonotypes. Since profiling was done on bulk unsorted PBMCs, naive and antigen-experienced compartments could not be conclusively compared. Observed TCR beta diversity per million T cells fell roughly linearly with age, and a significant reduction was already apparent by age approximately 41. Observed TCR beta diversity correlated strongly with the percentage of naive T cells measured by flow cytometry.

A remark on this clonotype: Its specific antigen is unknown. No quality values exist for individual bases; no much larger clone is one base distant.

Libraries were made using 5' RACE. Sequencer: Illumina HiSeq 2500. A second PCR of about 7 to 12 cycles was run with a J-beta primer mix and a sample-barcoded 5' primer. A unique molecular identifier was introduced onto each TCR beta cDNA molecule by a template-switch 5' adaptor carrying 12 random nucleotides. Each sample yielded at least 3 million CDR3-containing paired-end reads. All of the RNA was converted into first-strand cDNA using the Mint cDNA synthesis kit, with a TRBC-specific oligonucleotide serving as the primer. Following uracil-DNA glycosylase treatment, a first 18-cycle PCR with universal primers M1SS and BC2_uni_R was performed on all cDNA. The paper's data handling went like this. For normalization, 1 million high-quality reads, each with a distinct molecular identifier, were randomly selected from each sample. Instead of being binned into consensus sequences, reads with shared molecular identifiers were discarded. MiTCR, with a Q25 quality threshold and the strictest error-elimination algorithm, was used for CDR3 identification, clonotype clustering and error correction. A nonparametric unseen species model with Euler transformation was used to estimate lower-bound total TCR beta diversity. TCRdb passed the public sequencing reads through fastp at Q25 and MiXCR, retaining productive beta sequences. Each entry is one CDR3 protein sequence, shown with its most common DNA and genes. The V and J calls shown here were made by TCRdb, not taken from the authors' results. The sample table contains about 1.6 million distinct CDR3 sequences; only one count was recorded for around 36% of them. The top ten clonotypes cover about 11% of the sample.

The approximately 41 donors, aged roughly 6 to 90 years, were systemically healthy Caucasian individuals from Russia. Ten milliliters of peripheral blood were drawn from each donor into EDTA-treated Vacutainer tubes. Ficoll-Paque density-gradient centrifugation was used to isolate PBMCs, with at least 6.5 million per sample. Trizol reagent was used to extract total RNA from PBMCs, with at least 5.5 micrograms per sample. For every donor, an aliquot of PBMCs went through flow cytometry to measure the percentages of naive CD45RAhigh/CD27high T cells. Counted from cysteine to phenylalanine, this CDR3 has 13 amino acids. Only CDR3 DNA remains: 39 bases, in frame from the first base. Trimming costs V 3 bases and J 9 bases, and their ends lie 12 bases apart.

The receptor was derived from a woman aged 25 to 39 in good health. The source material was blood. The V and J segments used are TRBV12-3 or TRBV12-4 and TRBJ1-5, with the D gene not clear enough to name. The DNA is TGTGCCAGCAGTTTTCACGGTTTGAGGCCCCAGCATTTT. It codes for CASSFHGLRPQHF.